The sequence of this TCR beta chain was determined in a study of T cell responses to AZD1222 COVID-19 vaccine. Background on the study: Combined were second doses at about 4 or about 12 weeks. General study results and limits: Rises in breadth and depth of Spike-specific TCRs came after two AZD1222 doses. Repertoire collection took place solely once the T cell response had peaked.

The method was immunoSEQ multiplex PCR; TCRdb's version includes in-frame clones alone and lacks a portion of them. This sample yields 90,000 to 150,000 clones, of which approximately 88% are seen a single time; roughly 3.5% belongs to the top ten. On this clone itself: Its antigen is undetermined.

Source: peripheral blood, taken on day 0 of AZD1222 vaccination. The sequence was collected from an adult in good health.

The CDR3 DNA follows: TGTGCCAGCAGCTCCCTATCTAACTATGGCTACACCTTC. Encoded protein: CASSSLSNYGYTF. The J gene is TRBJ1-2, the V gene TRBV11-2; unclear D gene. From germline, CDR1 is SGHAT and CDR2 FQNNGV. V was trimmed by 4 bases and J by 0 bases, leaving 6 bases between them. The CDR3 has 13 residues. Complete variable domain (other parts from reference TRBV11-2 and TRBJ1-2): EAGVAQSPRYKIIEKRQSVAFWCNPISGHATLYWYQQILGQGPKLLIQFQNNGVVDDSQLPKDRFSAERLKGVDSTLKIQPAKLEDSAVYLCASSSLSNYGYTFGSGTRLTVV.